The 24 T cell receptor beta chains below all came from one sample that was sequenced in a study of control samples from healthy donors and cancer patients (dated by TCRdb to about 2020). Library preparation employed the immunoSEQ multiplex PCR assay. Drawn from immuneACCESS, this table holds only the in-frame rearrangements with V and J called that TCRdb kept. Clones are partly lost; checked studies trace under half to an unresolved V gene and leave the rest unexplained. The sample table shows around 90,000 clones, and around nine tenths are seen once. The top ten clones comprise 20% to 25% of the sample. Material for sequencing was blood. These receptors came from a man younger than 40 in good health.

V is TRBV6-1 and J is TRBJ1-1, with D hard to call. V was cut by 2 bases and J by 1 base, with 5 bases left in between. The CDR3 length is 13 residues. Germline V gene data show CDR1 as MNHNS and CDR2 as SASEGT. This chain's CDR3 is CASSEKGNTEAFF. The CDR3 DNA follows: TGTGCCAGCAGTGAAAAGGGGAACACTGAAGCTTTCTTT.

The gene calls are TRBV9 and TRBJ2-1, with D perhaps matching TRBD2 (7 bases). The CDR3 totals 14 residues. V was clipped by 0 bases and J by 8 bases, with 12 bases between them. Germline CDR1 SGDLS, CDR2 YYNGEE. DNA for the CDR3: TGTGCCAGCAGCGTAGGGTGGGGGGGCGATGAGCAGTTCTTC. As protein: CASSVGWGGDEQFF.

The chain joins TRBV18 to TRBJ1-3; 8 bases align to TRBD1. This CDR3 is built from 16 residues. The J segment lost 3 bases and the V segment lost 3 bases, leaving 7 bases of the junction unmatched. Looked up from germline, CDR1 is KGHSH and CDR2 is LQKENI. The CDR3 DNA follows: TGTGCCAGCTCACCTAAGGACAGGGTCGTTGGAAACACCATATATTTT. Amino acids: CASSPKDRVVGNTIYF.

The chain is built from TRBV7-2 and TRBJ1-1, with TRBD1 as a possible D gene (6 bases). V lost 6 bases and J lost 4, with 15 bases in between. Germline values: CDR1 SGHTA, CDR2 FQGNSA. The CDR3 length is 14 residues. CDR3 coding DNA: TGTGCCAGCAGGACCGGGAGGGGGGGCACTGAAGCTTTCTTT. Its protein is CASRTGRGGTEAFF. Full variable domain (outside the CDR3, taken from reference TRBV7-2 and TRBJ1-1): GAGVSQSPSNKVTEKGKDVELRCDPISGHTALYWYRQSLGQGLEFLIYFQGNSAPDKSGLPSDRFSAERTGGSVSTLTIQRTQQEDSAVYLCASRTGRGGTEAFFGQGTRLTVV.

This chain uses TRBV9 with TRBJ1-3; 10 bases are a match to TRBD1. CDR1 SGDLS and CDR2 YYNGEE come from the germline V gene. This CDR3 comprises 16 residues. J gave up 6 bases and V 0 bases, and 6 bases lay outside the gene matches. In DNA form, the CDR3 reads TGTGCCAGCAGCGTAGGCCTAGACAGGGGGCAAAACACCATATATTTT. It codes for CASSVGLDRGQNTIYF.

This chain joins TRBV7-9 and TRBJ2-5, with D possibly TRBD1 on 5 matching bases. The ends were cut back, 6 bases at V and 3 bases at J, with 11 bases in the middle. CDR1 and CDR2 (germline): SEHNR, FQNEAQ (reference sequence). There are 13 residues in the CDR3. CDR3 nucleotide sequence: TGTGCCAGCAGAGGGCAGGGAAAAGAGACCCAGTACTTC. This gives the protein CASRGQGKETQYF.

The genes are TRBV2 and TRBJ1-2, with D possibly matching TRBD1 (5 bases). The CDR3 loop spans 15 amino acids. Germline V CDR1 and CDR2: SNHLY, FYNNEI. V lost 10 bases to trimming and J lost 2 bases, with 20 bases between them. CDR3 region: CATQGSEVANYGYTF. In nucleotides, the CDR3 is TGTGCCACCCAGGGCAGCGAGGTGGCGAACTATGGCTACACCTTC. The entire variable domain, with the rest obtained from reference TRBV2 and TRBJ1-2, is as follows: EPEVTQTPSHQVTQMGQEVILRCVPISNHLYFYWYRQILGQKVEFLVSFYNNEISEKSEIFDDQFSVERPDGSNFTLKIRSTKLEDSAMYFCATQGSEVANYGYTFGSGTRLTVV.

The chain joins TRBV19 to TRBJ1-2; TRBD1 is a possible D gene (5 bases). CDR1 is LNHDA, CDR2 SQIVND, per germline (reference sequence). This CDR3 is 15 amino acids long. V was trimmed by 2 bases and J by 0 bases, leaving 10 bases between them. The CDR3 sequence: CASSITGGSNYGYTF. The CDR3 DNA is TGTGCCAGTAGTATAACAGGCGGCTCTAACTATGGCTACACCTTC.

The V call is TRBV2, the J call TRBJ1-3; a weak D match, TRBD1 (6 bases). CDR1 and CDR2 (germline): SNHLY, FYNNEI. This CDR3 spans 13 amino acids. V was cut by 6 bases and J by 5 bases, with 11 bases left in between. The CDR3 bases are TGTGCCAGCAGCGAGGGACACCGAAACACCATATATTTT. Residues: CASSEGHRNTIYF.

This chain connects TRBV10-3 to TRBJ1-6, with unresolved D. Germline V CDR1 and CDR2: ENHRY, SYGVKD. The ends were cut back, 6 bases at V and 8 bases at J, with 17 bases in the middle. CDR3 length: 15 amino acids. The CDR3 DNA follows: TGTGCCATCAGGGTCGCGACGCAACAAGATTCACCCCTCCACTTT. It codes for CAIRVATQQDSPLHF.

The chain recombines TRBV15 with TRBJ1-2; the D is unclear. Germline V gene data show CDR1 as LNHNV and CDR2 as YYDKDF (reference sequence). V was shortened by 1 base and J by 5 bases, with 5 bases between the two germline ends. This CDR3 has 12 residues. The CDR3 sequence: CATSRGPYGYTF. In DNA, the CDR3 is TGTGCCACCAGCAGAGGGCCTTATGGCTACACCTTC. The variable domain in full, with the rest retrieved from reference TRBV15 and TRBJ1-2, is DAMVIQNPRYQVTQFGKPVTLSCSQTLNHNVMYWYQQKSSQAPKLLFHYYDKDFNNEADTPDNFQSRRPNTSFCFLDIRSPGLGDTAMYLCATSRGPYGYTFGSGTRLTVV.

There are a few counts of this clone. V is TRBV7-9 and J is TRBJ2-3, with unresolved D. Germline V gives CDR1 SEHNR, CDR2 FQNEAQ (reference sequence). This CDR3 has 14 amino acids. The ends were cut back, 2 bases at V and 5 bases at J, with 11 bases in the middle. DNA of the CDR3: TGTGCCAGCAGCTTATTGAGACTGCGAGATACGCAGTATTTT. Amino acid sequence: CASSLLRLRDTQYF.

V gene TRBV27 combines with J gene TRBJ1-6, with TRBD1 matching 7 bases. Unmatched junction bases numbered 9, after V lost 3 bases and J lost 10 bases. CDR3 length: 15 residues. Germline CDR1 reads MNHEY; CDR2 reads SMNVEV (reference sequence). CDR3 amino acids: CASSFDRQGGSPLHF. In DNA, the CDR3 is TGTGCCAGCAGTTTTGATCGACAGGGAGGATCACCCCTCCACTTT.

The chain carries TRBV19 and TRBJ1-2; D perhaps matches TRBD1 (5 bases). V dropped 1 base and J dropped 4 bases, with 13 bases sitting between them. CDR1 is LNHDA and CDR2 is SQIVND in the germline V gene (reference sequence). The CDR3 length is 15 residues. CDR3 DNA: TGTGCCAGTAGTATAGCCGGACAAGGTGGCTATGGCTACACCTTC. Amino acid sequence: CASSIAGQGGYGYTF.

This chain uses TRBV18 with TRBJ1-1; 8 bases match TRBD1. V was pared by 4 bases and J by 1 base, with 17 bases of the junction left unmatched. CDR3 length: 19 residues. Germline-derived CDR1 and CDR2 are KGHSH and LQKENI. The CDR3 DNA reads as TGTGCCAGCTCACAAACAAACCCGGGACAGGCCGGATCGAACACTGAAGCTTTCTTT. It encodes CASSQTNPGQAGSNTEAFF.

This clone was detected ten times or more. CDR3 sequence reads: CASSTILSSGNTIYF. The CDR3 region has the DNA TGTGCCAGCAGTACTATTTTGAGCTCTGGAAACACCATATATTTT. The chain employs TRBV6-5 and TRBJ1-3; D is undetermined. This CDR3 spans 15 amino acids. V lost 5 bases to trimming and J lost 0 bases, with 11 bases between them. Germline loops: CDR1 MNHEY, CDR2 SVGAGI.

The chain couples TRBV10-3 to TRBJ1-1, with D unresolved. This CDR3 has 11 residues. Germline loops: CDR1 ENHRY, CDR2 SYGVKD. Trimming pared 8 bases from V and 1 base from J, leaving 5 bases between. CDR3 nucleotide sequence: TGTGCCATCGGGAAGAACACTGAAGCTTTCTTT. As protein: CAIGKNTEAFF.

The chain recombines TRBV2 with TRBJ2-1, with TRBD2 identical over 9 bases. This CDR3 comprises 14 residues. Germline lookup yields CDR1 SNHLY and CDR2 FYNNEI. J gave up 8 bases and V 1 base, and 3 bases lay outside the gene matches. The DNA of the CDR3 is TGTGCCAGCAGTGAAGTGACTAGCGGCCATGAGCAGTTCTTC. Translated: CASSEVTSGHEQFF.

The chain carries TRBV29-1 and TRBJ1-1, with D perhaps matching TRBD1 (5 bases). CDR1 is SQVTM and CDR2 is ANQGSEA in the germline V gene. Trimming shortened V by 1 base and J by 0 bases, and 6 bases separated the two germline ends. The CDR3 has 13 residues. The CDR3 spells CSVEGQMNTEAFF. In DNA, the CDR3 is TGCAGCGTTGAAGGACAGATGAACACTGAAGCTTTCTTT.

This chain uses TRBV2 with TRBJ1-4, with D hard to call. Germline CDR1 and CDR2: SNHLY and FYNNEI. V was pared by 6 bases and J by 7 bases, with 9 bases between. The CDR3 spans 12 residues. CDR3 sequence reads: CASRDPGEKLFF. In nucleotides, the CDR3 is TGTGCCAGCAGGGACCCGGGTGAAAAACTGTTTTTT.

This chain joins TRBV4-2 and TRBJ2-5; 8 bases map to TRBD2. After removal of 0 bases from V and 5 bases from J, the junction contained 8 bases not matched to a gene. This CDR3 region has 16 residues. Germline V gene data show CDR1 as LGHNA and CDR2 as YNFKEQ. The CDR3 DNA reads as TGTGCCAGCAGCCAAGATTCGGCGGGGGGTAGGGAGACCCAGTACTTC. Amino acids: CASSQDSAGGRETQYF.

The chain couples TRBV24-1 to TRBJ2-3; D perhaps matches TRBD1 (6 bases). There are 13 residues in the CDR3. V dropped 10 bases and J dropped 6 bases, with 16 bases sitting between them. Germline CDR1 KGHDR, CDR2 SFDVKD. The CDR3 DNA sequence: TGTGCCACGGGGACATCGCCTGTGGATACGCAGTATTTT. It codes for CATGTSPVDTQYF.

The V call is TRBV29-1, the J call TRBJ2-2; D is perhaps TRBD2 (6 bases). The CDR3 sequence is 13 residues long. V dropped 4 bases and J dropped 0 bases, with 6 bases sitting between them. From germline, CDR1 is SQVTM and CDR2 ANQGSEA. CDR3 sequence (DNA): TGCAGCGTTGGACTAGCGAACACCGGGGAGCTGTTTTTT. Its translation is CSVGLANTGELFF.

The chain has TRBV24-1 and TRBJ2-1; 7 positions match TRBD1. After removal of 4 bases from V and 7 bases from J, the junction contained 9 bases not matched to a gene. The CDR3 is 15 residues long. Germline V gives CDR1 KGHDR, CDR2 SFDVKD. CDR3 sequence: CATSERTGGVNEQFF. The CDR3 DNA reads TGTGCCACCAGTGAGCGGACAGGTGGGGTAAATGAGCAGTTCTTC.